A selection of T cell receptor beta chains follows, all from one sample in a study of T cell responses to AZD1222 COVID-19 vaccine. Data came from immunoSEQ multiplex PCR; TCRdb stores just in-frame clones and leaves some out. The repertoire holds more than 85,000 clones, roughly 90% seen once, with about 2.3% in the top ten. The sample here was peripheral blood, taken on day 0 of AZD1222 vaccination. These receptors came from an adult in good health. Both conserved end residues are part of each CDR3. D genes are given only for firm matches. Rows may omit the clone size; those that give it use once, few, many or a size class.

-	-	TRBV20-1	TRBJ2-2	CSASSTTNTGELFF	TGCAGTGCTAGTAGTACTACGAACACCGGGGAGCTGTTTTTT
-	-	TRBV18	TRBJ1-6	CASSPRRDSPLHF	TGTGCCAGCTCCCCGAGAAGGGATTCACCCCTCCACTTT
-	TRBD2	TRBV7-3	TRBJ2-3	CASTGTSGSTDTQYF	TGTGCCAGCACCGGGACTAGCGGAAGCACAGATACGCAGTATTTT
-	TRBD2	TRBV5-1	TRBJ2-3	CASSGLAGGFTDTQYF	TGCGCCAGCAGTGGACTAGCGGGAGGTTTCACAGATACGCAGTATTTT
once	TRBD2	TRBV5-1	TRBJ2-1	CASSLAWNSGDYNEQFF	TGCGCCAGCAGCTTGGCCTGGAATAGCGGGGACTACAATGAGCAGTTCTTC
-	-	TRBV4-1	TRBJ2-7	CASSRGLAYEQYF	TGCGCCAGCAGCCGCGGGCTGGCCTACGAGCAGTACTTC
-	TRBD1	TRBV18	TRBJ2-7	CASSLTGSPSYEQYF	TGTGCCAGCTCTCTGACAGGGTCTCCCTCCTACGAGCAGTACTTC
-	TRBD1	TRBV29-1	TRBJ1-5	CSVVSGTGGNQPQHF	TGCAGCGTTGTTTCCGGGACAGGGGGCAATCAGCCCCAGCATTTT
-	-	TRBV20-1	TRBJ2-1	CSASVQAEQFF	TGCAGTGCTAGCGTGCAGGCTGAGCAGTTCTTC
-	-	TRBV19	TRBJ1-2	CASKIAGSGYTF	TGTGCCAGTAAGATCGCGGGATCTGGCTACACCTTC
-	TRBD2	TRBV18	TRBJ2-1	CASSSTPLAGGLNEQFF	TGTGCCAGCTCATCAACACCACTAGCGGGGGGGCTCAATGAGCAGTTCTTC
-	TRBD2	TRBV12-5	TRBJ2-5	CASRQGQRGAGETQYF	TGTGCTAGCCGACAGGGCCAGCGGGGGGCCGGGGAGACCCAGTACTTC
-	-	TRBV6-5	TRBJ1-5	CASGIDYSNQPQHF	TGTGCCAGCGGGATTGATTATAGCAATCAGCCCCAGCATTTT
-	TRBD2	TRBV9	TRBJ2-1	CASSVVGGGEDNEQFF	TGTGCCAGCAGCGTAGTTGGCGGGGGGGAAGACAATGAGCAGTTCTTC
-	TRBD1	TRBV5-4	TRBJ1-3	CASSLLGGAGNTIYF	TGTGCCAGCAGCTTATTAGGGGGCGCCGGAAACACCATATATTTT
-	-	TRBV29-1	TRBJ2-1	CSVMDRPSGVDEQFF	TGCAGCGTGATGGACAGGCCTAGCGGTGTCGATGAGCAGTTCTTC
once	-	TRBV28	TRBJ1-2	CASSLGRNYGYTF	TGTGCCAGCAGTTTGGGCAGAAACTATGGCTACACCTTC
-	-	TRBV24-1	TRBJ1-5	CATSEGTRGPQHF	TGTGCCACCAGTGAAGGGACCAGGGGGCCCCAGCATTTT
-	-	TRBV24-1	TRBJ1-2	CATSDWGCVCFYTF	TGTGCCACCAGTGATTGGGGCTGCGTTTGTTTCTACACCTTC
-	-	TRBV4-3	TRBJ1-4	CASSRTGTENEKLFF	TGCGCCAGCAGCCGAACCGGGACTGAGAATGAAAAACTGTTTTTT
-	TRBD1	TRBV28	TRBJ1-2	CASSPQTGWYGYTF	TGTGCCAGCAGTCCTCAGACAGGGTGGTATGGCTACACCTTC
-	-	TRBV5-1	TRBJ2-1	CASSYTDNEQFF	TGCGCCAGCAGCTACACTGACAATGAGCAGTTCTTC
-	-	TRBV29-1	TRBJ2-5	CSVFGRGVETQYF	TGCAGCGTTTTTGGGAGAGGGGTGGAGACCCAGTACTTC
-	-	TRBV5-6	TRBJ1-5	CASSFTGNQPQHF	TGTGCCAGCAGCTTTACAGGGAATCAGCCCCAGCATTTT